One T cell receptor (beta chain) is described in this entry. As yet, its antigen is unknown. These data come from a study of CD8+ T cells in alopecia areata. For the study at large: Oral tofacitinib, 5 to 10 mg twice daily, was given in an open-label trial.

The treatment is: oral pan-JAK inhibitor, 5-10 mg twice daily. Samples from alopecia areata patients were lesional scalp punch biopsies and peripheral blood. V was pared by 6 bases and J by 0 bases, with 7 bases of the junction left unmatched. CDR1 and CDR2 from the germline V gene are SQVTM and ANQGSEA. The CDR3 has 14 amino acids. Once RNA had been extracted, it was reverse transcribed into cDNA to act as the sequencing template. This table comes from immunoSEQ multiplex PCR, and its TCRdb copy is limited to in-frame clones, with some not included. The table has 150,000 to 200,000 clones, 55% to 75% seen once. Study-level findings and limits: Tofacitinib significantly brought down scalp clonality and expanded CD8+ clones among top 100. In scalp samples, resident alphabeta T cells of normal skin are also sequenced.

This TCR came from a human donor with alopecia areata. Sequenced here: CD4+ T cells sorted from blood, sampled at week 24, from a patient treated with tofacitinib. The chain links TRBV29-1 to TRBJ2-7; 8 nucleotides match TRBD1. CDR3 DNA sequence: TGCAGCGTGGTTGGACAGGGATCCTCCTACGAGCAGTACTTC. This translates into CSVVGQGSSYEQYF.